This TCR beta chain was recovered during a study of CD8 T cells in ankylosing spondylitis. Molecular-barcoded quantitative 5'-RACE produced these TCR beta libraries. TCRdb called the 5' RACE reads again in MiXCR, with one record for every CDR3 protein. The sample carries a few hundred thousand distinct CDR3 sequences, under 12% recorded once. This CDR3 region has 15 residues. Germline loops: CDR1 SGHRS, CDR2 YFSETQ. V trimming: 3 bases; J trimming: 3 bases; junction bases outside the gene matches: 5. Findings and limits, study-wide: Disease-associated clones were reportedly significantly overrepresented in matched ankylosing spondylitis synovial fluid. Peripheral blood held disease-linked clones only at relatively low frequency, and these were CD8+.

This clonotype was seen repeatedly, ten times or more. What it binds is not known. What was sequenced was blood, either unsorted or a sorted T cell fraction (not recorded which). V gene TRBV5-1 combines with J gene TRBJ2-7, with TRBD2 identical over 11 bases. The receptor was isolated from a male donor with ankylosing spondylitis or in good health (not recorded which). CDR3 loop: CASSSGTSGIYEQYF. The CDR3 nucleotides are TGCGCCAGCAGCTCTGGGACTAGCGGCATCTACGAGCAGTACTTC.